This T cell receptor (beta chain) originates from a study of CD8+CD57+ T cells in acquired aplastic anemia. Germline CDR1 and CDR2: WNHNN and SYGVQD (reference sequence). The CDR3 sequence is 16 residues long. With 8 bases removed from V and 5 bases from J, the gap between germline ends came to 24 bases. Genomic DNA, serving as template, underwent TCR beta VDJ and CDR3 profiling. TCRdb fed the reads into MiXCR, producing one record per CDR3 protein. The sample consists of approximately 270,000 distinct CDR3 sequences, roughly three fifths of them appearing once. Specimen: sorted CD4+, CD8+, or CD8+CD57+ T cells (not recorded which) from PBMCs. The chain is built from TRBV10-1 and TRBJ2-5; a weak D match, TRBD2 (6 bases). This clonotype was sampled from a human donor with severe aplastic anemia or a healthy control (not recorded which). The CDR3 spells CASVPLPLGGLETQYF. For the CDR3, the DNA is TGCGCCAGCGTGCCCCTTCCACTTGGGGGGTTGGAGACCCAGTACTTC.